This T cell receptor beta chain was sequenced in a study of monozygotic twins with inflammatory bowel disease. Study-wide points: In the analysis, different T cell subtypes could not be told apart.

With respect to this clonotype: Its antigen remains unknown.

Looked up from germline, CDR1 is KGHDR and CDR2 is SFDVKD. The CDR3 loop spans 15 amino acids. Via template switching, UMIs carrying a 6-nucleotide sample barcode were introduced. TCRdb re-analyzed the 5' RACE reads; it lists each CDR3 protein once, without DNA. The listing contains around 370,000 distinct CDR3 sequences. This sequence originates from a human donor with ulcerative colitis or Crohn's disease, or a healthy co-twin of an affected twin (not recorded which). The source material was blood. The chain has TRBV24-1 and TRBJ2-5; absent DNA, TCRdb's TRBD1 call cannot be checked. CDR3 residues: CATSDPGDGQETQYF.